A single sample is the source of the 32 T cell receptor beta chains below, sequenced in a study of beta chain features in type 1 diabetes. Study-level points and caveats: Within each of all four CD4+ subsets, Type 1 diabetes patients had TCRB CDR3s that were moderately but significantly shorter.

The antigens these receptors bind are not known. Sequenced material consisted of expressed TCRB transcripts (all of the isolated RNA was reverse transcribed). The protocol was immunoSEQ multiplex PCR, while the TCRdb copy is restricted to in-frame clones and leaves out a portion. Here the sample spans 230,000 or so clones, 16% being singletons. Sequencing was performed on naive CD4+ T cells from blood. The receptors shown here come from a man aged 25-45 years with type 1 diabetes.

The chain combines TRBV7-2 with TRBJ2-7, with TRBD2 as a possible D gene (6 bases). Trimming stripped 3 bases from V and 4 bases from J, with 16 bases between. The CDR3 contains 15 residues. CDR1 and CDR2 (germline): SGHTA, FQGNSA. The CDR3 is CASSFDSGWAYEQYF. The CDR3 bases are TGTGCCAGCAGCTTTGACAGCGGGTGGGCTTACGAGCAGTACTTC.

This clone has more than one count but fewer than ten. The rearrangement links TRBV11-1 to TRBJ2-1; D is uncertain. This CDR3 comprises 13 residues. V lost 3 bases and J 4 bases, leaving 7 bases between the germline ends. Per germline, CDR1 SGHAT and CDR2 FQDESV (reference sequence). CDR3 sequence (DNA): TGTGCCAGCAGCTTCGACCAATACAATGAGCAGTTCTTC. Translating it yields CASSFDQYNEQFF.

The rearrangement joins TRBV28 to TRBJ2-3, with 11 bases aligning to TRBD2. Germline CDR1 MDHEN, CDR2 SYDVKM. The CDR3 is made up of 14 amino acids. The V gene end was trimmed by 7 bases and the J gene end by 4 bases; junction bases not matched to a gene: 4. For the CDR3, the DNA is TGTGCCAGCATTGGGGGACTAGCGGCAGATACGCAGTATTTT. The encoded protein is CASIGGLAADTQYF.

The V and J genes are TRBV7-8 and TRBJ2-4; possibly TRBD1 or TRBD2 for D (5 bases each). With 5 bases removed from V and 0 bases from J, the gap between germline ends came to 14 bases. The CDR3 extends over 16 amino acids. Germline V gene lookup returns CDR1 SGHVS and CDR2 FQNEAQ. Here the CDR3 DNA reads TGTGCCAGCAGCACCCGAGGGGCTCTAGCCAAAAACATTCAGTACTTC. Amino acid sequence: CASSTRGALAKNIQYF.

The J gene is TRBJ2-1, the V gene TRBV27, with 12 bases that match TRBD2. Looked up from germline, CDR1 is MNHEY and CDR2 is SMNVEV (reference sequence). The CDR3 sequence is 16 residues long. Losses at the gene ends were 5 bases for V and 2 bases for J; bases not matched to a gene: 4. CDR3 sequence (DNA): TGTGCCAGCAGTCACTGGACTAGCGGGGCCTACAATGAGCAGTTCTTC. Amino acid sequence: CASSHWTSGAYNEQFF.

The chain joins TRBV18 to TRBJ2-1; 7 bases are shared with TRBD2. Germline CDR1 and CDR2: KGHSH and LQKENI. CDR3 length: 14 amino acids. V gave up 3 bases and J gave up 8 bases; unmatched junction bases: 7. In DNA form, the CDR3 reads TGTGCCAGCTCACCGAAGACTAGCTCGGATGAGCAGTTCTTC. It encodes CASSPKTSSDEQFF.

The chain links TRBV28 to TRBJ2-7; 8 positions agree with TRBD2. Per germline, CDR1 MDHEN and CDR2 SYDVKM. V lost 5 bases, J lost 3 bases, and 0 bases stayed unmatched. The CDR3 totals 12 residues. The CDR3 is CASSTSGYEQYF. In DNA, the CDR3 is TGTGCCAGCAGTACTAGCGGCTACGAGCAGTACTTC.

The CDR3 DNA reads as TGTGCCAGCAGCTTCGTAGCGGGAGGGCTCGAGCAGTACTTC. Its translation is CASSFVAGGLEQYF. The chain links TRBV7-3 to TRBJ2-7; 11 nucleotides agree with TRBD2. V was pared by 3 bases and J by 6 bases, with 4 bases of the junction left unmatched. Germline V gene data show CDR1 as SGHTA and CDR2 as FQGTGA. The CDR3 is made up of 14 amino acids. The entire variable domain, with the rest obtained from reference TRBV7-3 and TRBJ2-7, is as follows: GAGVSQTPSNKVTEKGKYVELRCDPISGHTALYWYRQSLGQGPEFLIYFQGTGAADDSGLPNDRFFAVRPEGSVSTLKIQRTERGDSAVYLCASSFVAGGLEQYFGPGTRLTVT.

This clone was observed a single time. V and J are TRBV11-2 and TRBJ2-5, with unresolved D. CDR1 and CDR2 from the germline V gene are SGHAT and FQNNGV. The CDR3 has 14 residues. Trimming removed 3 bases at V and 1 base at J, with 9 bases between. The CDR3 loop reads CASSFPGSQETQYF. The CDR3 DNA is TGTGCCAGCAGCTTCCCCGGGTCCCAAGAGACCCAGTACTTC.

The chain links TRBV5-7 to TRBJ2-2; 8 nucleotides match TRBD1. TRBV5-7 qualifies as an ORF whose function is uncertain. The trim removed 3 bases at V and 3 bases at J, leaving 7 bases unmatched. The CDR3 loop spans 16 amino acids. CDR3 region: CASSSLSTGDTGELFF. CDR3 in DNA: TGTGCCAGCAGCTCCCTCTCGACAGGGGACACCGGGGAGCTGTTTTTT.

The genes are TRBV5-6 and TRBJ2-1, with 8 bases that match TRBD1. Germline V gives CDR1 SGHDT, CDR2 YYEEEE. V lost 3 bases to trimming and J lost 5 bases; unmatched junction nucleotides: 4. This CDR3 is built from 14 residues. The CDR3 spells CASSWTGRDNEQFF. CDR3 DNA sequence: TGTGCCAGCAGCTGGACAGGGCGCGACAATGAGCAGTTCTTC.

The chain is built from TRBV4-3 and TRBJ2-7, with TRBD1 as a possible D gene (6 bases). This CDR3 spans 17 amino acids. Trimming removed 4 bases at V and 3 bases at J, with 22 bases between. Germline lookup yields CDR1 LGHNA and CDR2 YSLEER. CDR3 DNA: TGCGCCAGCAGCCCCCTTGAAGGACAGAAGCGGATCTACGAGCAGTACTTC. The encoded protein is CASSPLEGQKRIYEQYF.

The rearrangement uses TRBV14 and TRBJ2-7; D is undetermined. CDR1 and CDR2 (germline): SGHDN, FVKESK. The CDR3 loop spans 12 amino acids. V was cut by 2 bases and J by 2 bases, with 4 bases left in between. As DNA, the CDR3 is TGTGCCAGCAGCCAAAAAGCCTACGAGCAGTACTTC. It codes for CASSQKAYEQYF.

The chain is built from TRBV7-9 and TRBJ2-5, with TRBD1 as a possible D gene (5 bases). This CDR3 has 15 amino acids. The germline gives CDR1 SEHNR, CDR2 FQNEAQ (reference sequence). V lost 2 bases to trimming and J lost 1 base, with 11 bases between them. CDR3 in DNA: TGTGCCAGCAGCTTACAGGGCCCCATCCAAGAGACCCAGTACTTC. Translating gives CASSLQGPIQETQYF.

This chain links TRBV29-1 with TRBJ2-3; the D gene could be TRBD1 or TRBD2 (5 bases each). Between the trimmed V and J ends, which lost 1 base and 3 bases, there was a span of 8 bases. CDR3 length: 13 residues. Germline V gives CDR1 SQVTM, CDR2 ANQGSEA. The CDR3 protein is CSVEGGPTDTQYF. The DNA for the CDR3 is TGCAGCGTTGAAGGGGGACCGACAGATACGCAGTATTTT.

The rearrangement uses TRBV7-2 and TRBJ2-7, with TRBD2 matching 7 bases. Germline CDR1 reads SGHTA; CDR2 reads FQGNSA. V trimming: 1 base; J trimming: 3 bases; junction bases outside the gene matches: 9. The CDR3 has 16 residues. Here the CDR3 DNA reads TGTGCCAGCAGCTTAGTCGACGGGAGGTTCAGCTACGAGCAGTACTTC. Protein: CASSLVDGRFSYEQYF.

This chain joins TRBV2 and TRBJ2-3, with a tentative D call TRBD2 (6 bases). V was trimmed by 3 bases and J by 2 bases, leaving 15 bases between them. The length of the CDR3 is 16 residues. Germline V gene data show CDR1 as SNHLY and CDR2 as FYNNEI. CDR3 loop: CASSEGLSPPTDTQYF. CDR3 bases: TGTGCCAGCAGTGAGGGACTTTCTCCCCCCACAGATACGCAGTATTTT.

This clone was counted between two and nine times. The genes are TRBV19 and TRBJ2-1; D remains ambiguous. Trimming stripped 10 bases from V and 9 bases from J, with 16 bases between. Germline-derived CDR1 and CDR2 are LNHDA and SQIVND (reference sequence). The CDR3 sequence is 12 residues long. The CDR3 coding sequence is TGTGCCACCAAGGGCCCTACAAGTGAGCAGTTCTTC. Translation: CATKGPTSEQFF. Based on the CDR3 plus reference TRBV19 and TRBJ2-1, the full variable domain is DGGITQSPKYLFRKEGQNVTLSCEQNLNHDAMYWYRQDPGQGLRLIYYSQIVNDFQKGDIAEGYSVSREKKESFPLTVTSAQKNPTAFYLCATKGPTSEQFFGPGTRLTVL.

In this sample, this clone turned up a few times. The rearrangement links TRBV9 to TRBJ2-1, with a weak D call TRBD1 (5 bases). V was trimmed by 0 bases and J by 7 bases, leaving 14 bases between them. Germline-derived CDR1 and CDR2 are SGDLS and YYNGEE. This CDR3 contains 15 residues. In DNA, the CDR3 is TGTGCCAGCAGCGTAGAAGGCCAGGGTTGGAATGAGCAGTTCTTC. Protein sequence: CASSVEGQGWNEQFF.

V gene TRBV7-2 combines with J gene TRBJ2-2; no firm D call. Between the trimmed V and J ends, which lost 3 bases and 1 base, there was a span of 3 bases. The CDR3 is 13 residues long. Germline lookup yields CDR1 SGHTA and CDR2 FQGNSA. DNA for the CDR3: TGTGCCAGCAGCTTCAGGAACACCGGGGAGCTGTTTTTT. It yields the protein CASSFRNTGELFF.

V usage is TRBV4-1 and J usage is TRBJ2-3; D is uncertain. The germline CDR1 and CDR2 sequences are MGHRA and YSYEKL. Trimming took off 0 bases at V and 7 bases at J, with 14 bases between the two ends. This CDR3 has 15 amino acids. The CDR3 protein is CASSQDRIAGYTQYF. The CDR3 region has the DNA TGCGCCAGCAGCCAAGATCGGATAGCAGGTTATACGCAGTATTTT.

The chain couples TRBV4-1 to TRBJ2-3; D is undetermined. The CDR3 spans 18 residues. Trimming pared 1 base from V and 2 bases from J, leaving 19 bases between. Germline V gene sequence: CDR1 MGHRA, CDR2 YSYEKL. DNA for the CDR3: TGCGCCAGCAGCCAAGCAGACCGTTTTGATCCATCCACAGATACGCAGTATTTT. Amino acid sequence: CASSQADRFDPSTDTQYF.

This clone has just a few counts. The gene calls are TRBV5-1 and TRBJ2-7; no definite D call. The germline V and J ends were trimmed by 0 bases and 5 bases, with 12 bases remaining between them. The CDR3 has 14 amino acids. Germline CDR1 and CDR2: SGHRS and YFSETQ. The CDR3 DNA is TGCGCCAGCAGCTTGGATTTCGAATCCCACGAGCAGTACTTC. This translates into CASSLDFESHEQYF. Using reference TRBV5-1 and TRBJ2-7 for the parts outside the CDR3, the full variable domain is KAGVTQTPRYLIKTRGQQVTLSCSPISGHRSVSWYQQTPGQGLQFLFEYFSETQRNKGNFPGRFSGRQFSNSRSEMNVSTLELGDSALYLCASSLDFESHEQYFGPGTRLTVT.

This clone appeared a few times. The chain is built from TRBV29-1 and TRBJ2-3, with 12 bases that match TRBD2. Germline V lookup: CDR1 SQVTM, CDR2 ANQGSEA. The J segment lost 5 bases and the V segment lost 2 bases, leaving 5 bases of the junction unmatched. The CDR3 contains 15 residues. For the CDR3, the DNA is TGCAGCGTTGAACGACTAGCGGGAGCAAAAGATACGCAGTATTTT. It yields the protein CSVERLAGAKDTQYF.

There are a few counts of this clone. V and J are TRBV19 and TRBJ2-7, with TRBD2 matching over 7 bases. Germline V gene sequence: CDR1 LNHDA, CDR2 SQIVND (reference sequence). Trimming removed 5 bases from V and 2 bases from J; junction bases left unmatched: 12. The CDR3 sequence is 16 residues long. CDR3 nucleotides: TGTGCCAGTAGTGCCTCGACTAGCAGCTACCCCTACGAGCAGTACTTC. It yields the protein CASSASTSSYPYEQYF.

This rearrangement joins TRBV7-2 to TRBJ2-5; D is uncertain. V was clipped by 5 bases and J by 5 bases, with 15 bases between them. The CDR3 is 14 amino acids. CDR1 and CDR2 (germline): SGHTA, FQGNSA. The CDR3 here is CASSPPGRRETQYF. CDR3 DNA sequence: TGTGCCAGCAGCCCACCGGGCCGCCGGGAGACCCAGTACTTC.

This clone turned up a few times. This chain joins TRBV23-1 and TRBJ2-7, with TRBD1 as a possible D gene (6 bases). TRBV23-1 is an ORF; its function is uncertain. The V end was cut by 8 bases, the J end by 6 bases, with 11 bases between. CDR3 length: 11 amino acids. CDR3 in DNA: TGCGCCAGCCCTCGGACAGCCGAGCAGTACTTC. Amino acids: CASPRTAEQYF.

The chain couples TRBV28 to TRBJ2-3; TRBD1 agrees at 10 bases. Germline V gene sequence: CDR1 MDHEN, CDR2 SYDVKM. CDR3 length equals 17 residues. With 3 bases clipped from V and 6 bases from J, the junction kept 12 bases outside the gene matches. CDR3 sequence: CASSFPFPTGGRDTQYF. The CDR3 bases are TGTGCCAGCAGTTTCCCCTTCCCGACAGGGGGCAGGGATACGCAGTATTTT. Full variable domain (missing parts from reference TRBV28 and TRBJ2-3): DVKVTQSSRYLVKRTGEKVFLECVQDMDHENMFWYRQDPGLGLRLIYFSYDVKMKEKGDIPEGYSVSREKKERFSLILESASTNQTSMYLCASSFPFPTGGRDTQYFGPGTRLTVL.

The chain joins TRBV6-6 to TRBJ2-1; a possible D gene is TRBD1 (6 bases). Germline CDR1 MNHNY, CDR2 SVGAGI (reference sequence). The V and J ends lost 5 bases and 8 bases respectively, with 19 bases between them. This CDR3 region has 15 residues. CDR3 coding DNA: TGTGCCAGCAGTGCGCTACAGGGTCTCCGCGATGAGCAGTTCTTC. Protein sequence: CASSALQGLRDEQFF.

This clone was picked up a small number of times. The chain links TRBV7-9 to TRBJ2-3; D is unresolved. Germline CDR1 SEHNR, CDR2 FQNEAQ (reference sequence). This CDR3 contains 14 residues. V lost 1 base and J lost 4, with 9 bases in between. This CDR3 reads CASSLGGYPDTQYF. The CDR3 DNA reads as TGTGCCAGCAGCTTAGGGGGTTACCCAGATACGCAGTATTTT.

The V gene is TRBV28, the J gene TRBJ2-7, with 15 bases fitting TRBD2. The CDR3 has 19 amino acids. Trimming removed 1 base from V and 0 bases from J; junction bases left unmatched: 7. In germline, CDR1 is MDHEN, CDR2 SYDVKM. Here the CDR3 DNA reads TGTGCCAGCAGTTTATTCGGGACTAGCGGGAGGACATACTCCTACGAGCAGTACTTC. Residues: CASSLFGTSGRTYSYEQYF.

The J gene is TRBJ2-7, the V gene TRBV28, with D perhaps TRBD1 (6 bases). CDR1 is MDHEN, CDR2 SYDVKM, per germline. CDR3 length: 15 residues. V lost 7 bases, J lost 3 bases, and 19 bases lay in between. CDR3 sequence reads: CASTYVTGQVYEQYF. DNA for the CDR3: TGTGCCAGCACCTATGTGACAGGTCAAGTCTACGAGCAGTACTTC.